Shown below are 15 T cell receptor beta chains from a single sample sequenced in a study of blood T cell repertoires in COVID-19 (dated by TCRdb to the early 2020s). Library preparation was by the immunoSEQ multiplex PCR assay. Drawn from immuneACCESS, this table holds only the in-frame rearrangements with V and J called that TCRdb kept. Clones are partly lost; checked studies trace under half to an unresolved V gene and leave the rest unexplained. For this sample there are 68,000 or so clones; around 90% appear just once. Less than 8% of the sample is taken by the ten largest. The specimen was peripheral blood. These receptor sequences come from a man in his forties or fifties with active COVID-19.

CDR3 sequence reads: CASFPRGGRHGYTF. In DNA, the CDR3 is TGTGCCAGCTTCCCAAGGGGGGGGCGCCATGGCTACACCTTC. The V and J genes are TRBV19 and TRBJ1-2; D perhaps matches TRBD1 (6 bases). V was trimmed by 9 bases and J by 6 bases, leaving 20 bases between them. The CDR3 sequence is 14 residues long. Germline-derived CDR1 and CDR2 are LNHDA and SQIVND (reference sequence).

This clone has just one count. The J gene is TRBJ1-4, the V gene TRBV5-6; 10 bases agree with TRBD1. The CDR3 spans 15 residues. The germline gives CDR1 SGHDT, CDR2 YYEEEE. The trim removed 0 bases at V and 6 bases at J, leaving 2 bases unmatched. CDR3 amino acids: CASSLVGQGYEKLFF. DNA for the CDR3: TGTGCCAGCAGCTTGGTGGGACAGGGGTATGAAAAACTGTTTTTT.

This clone has only one observation. The chain joins TRBV27 to TRBJ2-2; 11 positions agree with TRBD2. CDR3 length equals 17 residues. The ends lost 2 bases at V and 4 bases at J; junction bases unmatched: 6. The germline V gene has CDR1 MNHEY and CDR2 SMNVEV (reference sequence). In DNA, the CDR3 is TGTGCCAGCAGTTTAATAGCGGGAGGGCGGAGCACCGGGGAGCTGTTTTTT. Translation gives CASSLIAGGRSTGELFF.

The gene calls are TRBV9 and TRBJ2-5; D is ambiguous. V was trimmed by 3 bases and J by 1 base, leaving 4 bases between them. This CDR3 is built from 12 residues. From germline, CDR1 is SGDLS and CDR2 YYNGEE. The CDR3 nucleotides read TGTGCCAGCAGCGCCTCCCAAGAGACCCAGTACTTC. This encodes CASSASQETQYF.

The chain uses TRBV7-2 and TRBJ2-5; TRBD1 agrees at 8 bases. This CDR3 has 14 residues. Germline CDR1 reads SGHTA; CDR2 reads FQGNSA. J lost 5 bases, V lost 6 bases, and 8 bases had no gene match. The CDR3 DNA sequence: TGTGCCAGCAGGCCGGGACAGGAGAGGGAGACCCAGTACTTC. This gives the protein CASRPGQERETQYF. The full variable domain, completed using reference TRBV7-2 and TRBJ2-5, is GAGVSQSPSNKVTEKGKDVELRCDPISGHTALYWYRQSLGQGLEFLIYFQGNSAPDKSGLPSDRFSAERTGGSVSTLTIQRTQQEDSAVYLCASRPGQERETQYFGPGTRLLVL.

With regard to this clone: The junction does not match germline at one end; this may be a read error. The identical CDR3 is also encoded by other nucleotide sequences in the sample. The rearrangement links TRBV6-2 or TRBV6-3 to TRBJ1-1, with D maybe TRBD1 (5 bases). This CDR3 region has 15 residues. Germline CDR1 reads MNHEY; CDR2 reads SVGEGT. The CDR3 region has the DNA TGTGCCAGCAGTTCCACGACAGAAATGAACACTGAAGCCTTCTTT. Residues: CASSSTTEMNTEAFF.

The chain links TRBV6-6 to TRBJ1-1; D is undetermined. The germline CDR1 and CDR2 sequences are MNHNY and SVGAGI (reference sequence). CDR3 size: 13 residues. With 6 bases removed from V and 6 bases from J, the gap between germline ends came to 14 bases. DNA of the CDR3: TGTGCCAGCAGGCCGGGAGCTGGGCCTGAAGCTTTCTTT. Residues: CASRPGAGPEAFF.

This chain connects TRBV28 to TRBJ2-7; maybe TRBD1 (7 bases). CDR1 MDHEN and CDR2 SYDVKM come from the germline V gene. This CDR3 has 12 residues. Trimming left V 6 bases short and J 6 bases short, with 12 bases between. The CDR3 region has the DNA TGTGCCAGCAGGACAGGGAGGTTCGAGCAGTACTTC. Amino acids: CASRTGRFEQYF.

CDR3 in DNA: TGTGCCAGCAGGACAGGGGGGGATTATGGCTACACCTTC. It codes for CASRTGGDYGYTF. This chain connects TRBV6-5 to TRBJ1-2; 9 bases map to TRBD1. The CDR3 spans 13 residues. Trimming at V came to 6 bases and at J to 5 bases, leaving 4 bases not matched to a gene. Germline V gene sequence: CDR1 MNHEY, CDR2 SVGAGI.

The V and J genes are TRBV6-1 and TRBJ2-7; 13 positions agree with TRBD2. This CDR3 spans 16 amino acids. Trimming removed 3 bases from V and 4 bases from J; junction bases left unmatched: 6. Germline loops: CDR1 MNHNS, CDR2 SASEGT. The CDR3 DNA is TGTGCCAGCAGTGAGGGGACGACTAGCGGGGGGTACGAGCAGTACTTC. It yields the protein CASSEGTTSGGYEQYF.

The gene calls are TRBV19 and TRBJ1-1; 7 bases are a match to TRBD1. From germline, CDR1 is LNHDA and CDR2 SQIVND (reference sequence). The junction had 6 bases not matched to a gene; V was cut back by 5 bases and J by 0 bases. This CDR3 is built from 15 residues. The CDR3 nucleotides are TGTGCCAGTAGTCAGGCAGGGGGTATGAACACTGAAGCTTTCTTT. Residues: CASSQAGGMNTEAFF.

Here the CDR3 DNA reads TGTGCCAGCAGTTACGGGGAAATGAGGCTAGCCCGCACCGGGGAGCTGTTTTTT. The encoded protein is CASSYGEMRLARTGELFF. The V call is TRBV6-2 or TRBV6-3, the J call TRBJ2-2, with a weak D call TRBD2 (5 bases). The germline V gene has CDR1 MNHEY and CDR2 SVGEGT. V was shortened by 2 bases and J by 4 bases, with 20 bases between the two germline ends. The CDR3 has 18 amino acids.

The rearrangement links TRBV28 to TRBJ1-2; D is ambiguous. The length of the CDR3 is 17 residues. Germline V CDR1 and CDR2: MDHEN, SYDVKM. Trimming removed 6 bases at V and 4 bases at J, with 24 bases between. In nucleotides, the CDR3 is TGTGCCAGCAGCTTTTCCCCCTCGCCCCCCAGGATCTATGGCTACACCTTC. Its protein is CASSFSPSPPRIYGYTF.

The gene calls are TRBV28 and TRBJ2-3; D is possibly TRBD2 (5 bases). Germline CDR1 and CDR2: MDHEN and SYDVKM. CDR3 size: 16 residues. Trimming cost V 2 bases and J 3 bases, with 15 bases left between them. CDR3 in amino acids: CASSLRTLKRTDTQYF. CDR3 nucleotide sequence: TGTGCCAGCAGTTTAAGGACTCTTAAGAGGACAGATACGCAGTATTTT.

V and J are TRBV3-1 (or the pseudogene TRBV3-2) and TRBJ2-1; 9 nucleotides agree with TRBD2. Germline CDR1 is LGHDT and CDR2 is YNNKEL (reference sequence). Trimming removed 6 bases from V and 3 bases from J; junction bases left unmatched: 6. This CDR3 is built from 15 residues. The CDR3 reads CASSLAGRYYNEQFF. For the CDR3, the DNA is TGTGCCAGCAGTCTAGCGGGGCGCTACTACAATGAGCAGTTCTTC.